The rows below give T cell receptor beta chains drawn from one sample of a study of CD8+CD57+ T cells in acquired aplastic anemia. TCRdb passed the reads through MiXCR, listing each CDR3 protein once. Counted here are some 200,000 distinct CDR3 sequences, more than 55% occurring once; the ten biggest clones make up roughly 50%. Sequencing was performed on sorted CD4+, CD8+, or CD8+CD57+ T cells (not recorded which) from PBMCs. Receptors were obtained from a human donor with aplastic anemia. Each CDR3 is given with its conserved first and last residue. Each record gives: clone size, D gene, V gene, J gene, CDR3 protein, CDR3 DNA. D genes are given only for firm matches. Part of the rows lack a size; the others show once, few, many or a class for expanded clones.

>many|TRBD2|TRBV7-2|TRBJ2-3
CASSFIAGGLTDTQYF
TGTGCCAGCAGCTTCATAGCGGGGGGCCTCACAGATACGCAGTATTTT
>.|.|TRBV29-1|TRBJ2-5
CSVVPSSPSETQYF
TGCAGCGTTGTTCCCTCCTCCCCTAGTGAGACCCAGTACTTC
>.|.|TRBV6-5|TRBJ1-3
CASSYSIWSSGNTIYF
TGTGCCAGCAGTTACTCGATCTGGAGCTCTGGAAACACCATATATTTT
>few|.|TRBV7-9|TRBJ2-7
CASSFSTEQYF
TGTGCCAGCAGTTTCTCAACCGAGCAGTACTTC
>.|TRBD2|TRBV20-1|TRBJ2-5
CSARPLAGAQETQYF
TGCAGTGCTAGACCGCTAGCGGGGGCGCAAGAGACCCAGTACTTC
>once|TRBD2|TRBV19|TRBJ2-1
CASSIASGRPYNEQFF
TGTGCCAGTAGTATAGCGAGCGGGAGGCCCTACAATGAGCAGTTCTTC
>.|.|TRBV15|TRBJ2-6
CATSRGLGSGANVLTF
TGTGCCACCAGCAGGGGGTTGGGGTCTGGGGCCAACGTCCTGACTTTC
>.|.|TRBV2|TRBJ2-1
CASSEVVGPYNEQFF
TGTGCCAGCAGTGAAGTTGTAGGACCCTACAATGAGCAGTTCTTC
>.|.|TRBV20-1|TRBJ1-1
CSARRDTRNTEAFF
TGCAGTGCTAGGAGGGACACGAGGAACACTGAAGCTTTCTTT
>.|TRBD2|TRBV25-1|TRBJ2-1
CASSLAGGLGEQFF
TGTGCCAGCAGTTTAGCGGGGGGGTTGGGTGAGCAGTTCTTC
>few|.|TRBV20-1|TRBJ1-1
CSASHVGTEAFF
TGCAGTGCTTCTCACGTTGGGACTGAAGCTTTCTTT
>.|.|TRBV10-3|TRBJ1-1
CAINSGMNTEAFF
TGTGCCATCAATTCAGGGATGAACACTGAAGCTTTCTTT
>.|.|TRBV6-5|TRBJ1-6
CASSYESRLSPLHF
TGTGCCAGCAGTTACGAAAGCAGGCTTTCACCCCTCCACTTT
>.|TRBD1|TRBV7-9|TRBJ2-1
CASSQGQGAREQFF
TGTGCCAGCAGCCAGGGACAGGGGGCAAGAGAGCAGTTCTTC
>.|TRBD1|TRBV20-1|TRBJ1-4
CSARGPGTDEKLFF
TGCAGTGCTAGAGGACCCGGGACAGATGAAAAACTGTTTTTT
>once|.|TRBV2|TRBJ2-5
CASSDGVYVETQYF
TGTGCCAGCAGTGACGGAGTCTACGTGGAGACCCAGTACTTC
>.|.|TRBV15|TRBJ1-6
CATSRDPSSSYNSPLHF
TGTGCCACCAGCAGAGATCCCTCTAGCTCCTATAATTCACCCCTCCACTTT
>.|TRBD1|TRBV7-9|TRBJ2-7
CASSLEGGRTYEQYF
TGTGCCAGCAGCTTAGAAGGGGGCAGGACCTACGAGCAGTACTTC
>.|.|TRBV9|TRBJ1-2
CASSLDVGGYTF
TGTGCCAGCAGTTTGGACGTGGGAGGCTACACCTTC
>.|.|TRBV20-1|TRBJ2-5
CSAVLNSQETQYF
TGCAGTGCGGTCCTGAACAGTCAAGAGACCCAGTACTTC
>.|.|TRBV10-3|TRBJ1-5
CASSRARGDNQPQHF
TGTGCCAGCAGCCGGGCCCGGGGAGACAATCAGCCCCAGCATTTT
>.|.|TRBV12-3/TRBV12-4|TRBJ1-5
CASSLEQAGNQPQHF
TGTGCCAGCAGTTTAGAACAGGCCGGGAATCAGCCCCAGCATTTT
>.|TRBD1|TRBV6-5|TRBJ2-7
CASSYPTGLQYF
TGTGCCAGCAGTTACCCGACAGGGTTGCAGTACTTC
>once|.|TRBV28|TRBJ1-2
CASRWEGRGRGYTF
TGTGCCAGCAGGTGGGAGGGGAGAGGCCGTGGCTACACCTTC
>.|TRBD1|TRBV24-1|TRBJ1-4
CATSAGGTGGDTNEKLFF
TGTGCCACCAGTGCCGGGGGGACAGGGGGTGATACTAATGAAAAACTGTTTTTT
>.|TRBD1|TRBV2|TRBJ1-2
CASRDRGLFYGYTF
TGTGCCAGTAGGGACAGGGGGTTGTTCTATGGCTACACCTTC
>few|TRBD2|TRBV2|TRBJ2-1
CASASLAGYNEQFF
TGTGCCAGTGCCTCGCTAGCGGGCTACAATGAGCAGTTCTTC
>.|.|TRBV7-8|TRBJ2-7
CASSLAGIGPEQYF
TGTGCCAGCAGCTTAGCAGGGATCGGCCCCGAGCAGTACTTC
>.|TRBD1|TRBV7-8|TRBJ2-2
CASSRTGGRELFF
TGTGCCAGCAGTAGGACAGGGGGAAGGGAGCTGTTTTTT
>.|.|TRBV15|TRBJ2-1
CATSSLGYNNEQFF
TGTGCCACCAGCAGCTTAGGCTATAACAATGAGCAGTTCTTC
>.|TRBD2|TRBV2|TRBJ2-1
CARKPGLAGIPYNEQFF
TGTGCCAGAAAACCAGGACTAGCGGGGATTCCCTACAATGAGCAGTTCTTC
>.|TRBD1|TRBV5-1|TRBJ2-1
CASGGQGGNEQFF
TGCGCCAGCGGCGGACAGGGGGGTAATGAGCAGTTCTTC
>.|.|TRBV14|TRBJ2-3
CASSQALYTQYF
TGTGCCAGCAGCCAAGCCCTCTATACGCAGTATTTT
>.|.|TRBV10-3|TRBJ1-2
CAITGRDGYTF
TGTGCCATCACAGGGAGGGATGGCTACACCTTC
>few|TRBD2|TRBV7-2|TRBJ2-7
CASSRETSTYEQYF
TGTGCCAGCAGCCGAGAGACTAGCACCTACGAGCAGTACTTC
>.|.|TRBV5-1|TRBJ2-1
CASRSFEQFF
TGCGCCAGCAGGTCGTTTGAGCAGTTCTTC
>.|TRBD1|TRBV7-3|TRBJ2-1
CASSVTGSHNEQFF
TGTGCCAGCAGCGTGACAGGGTCCCACAATGAGCAGTTCTTC
>.|TRBD1|TRBV25-1|TRBJ1-6
CASSYGQGVLSPLHF
TGTGCCAGCAGTTACGGACAGGGGGTACTTTCACCCCTCCACTTT
>.|TRBD1|TRBV12-3/TRBV12-4|TRBJ2-1
CASSALRGRSSYNEQFF
TGTGCCAGCAGCGCACTAAGGGGGCGGAGCTCCTACAATGAGCAGTTCTTC
>.|.|TRBV7-3|TRBJ1-4
CASSFCWGRLNEKLFF
TGTGCCAGCAGCTTTTGTTGGGGCAGACTTAATGAAAAACTGTTTTTT
>few|TRBD2|TRBV4-2|TRBJ2-7
CASSLRLAGSYEQYF
TGTGCCAGCAGCCTAAGACTAGCGGGGTCCTACGAGCAGTACTTC
>.|.|TRBV19|TRBJ1-5
CASSIGDRFQPQHF
TGTGCCAGTAGTATCGGGGATCGGTTTCAGCCCCAGCATTTT
>.|.|TRBV19|TRBJ1-1
CASSIDRTDTEAFF
TGTGCCAGTAGTATAGATCGGACGGACACTGAAGCTTTCTTT
>once|.|TRBV2|TRBJ1-6
CASSGQSPLHF
TGTGCCAGCAGTGGTCAATCACCCCTCCACTTT
>few|.|TRBV5-6|TRBJ2-7
CAPTNFDEQYF
TGTGCCCCCACTAACTTCGACGAGCAGTACTTC
>many|.|TRBV19|TRBJ2-7
CASSMRGGSYEQYF
TGTGCCAGTAGTATGAGAGGGGGATCCTACGAGCAGTACTTC
>.|.|TRBV12-5|TRBJ2-2
CASGLVEGVGELLF
TGTGCTAGTGGTTTGGTGGAGGGCGTCGGGGAGCTGCTTTTT
>few|TRBD1|TRBV25-1|TRBJ2-1
CASSVPGQLGNEQFF
TGTGCCAGCAGTGTGCCGGGACAGCTTGGGAATGAGCAGTTCTTC
>once|.|TRBV6-5|TRBJ1-6
CASSGPGGSSPLHF
TGTGCCAGCAGTGGGCCGGGGGGAAGTTCACCCCTCCACTTT
>.|.|TRBV12-3/TRBV12-4|TRBJ2-7
CASSLGPTSLQYF
TGTGCCAGCAGTTTAGGGCCCACTAGCTTGCAGTACTTC